A single sample gave rise to the 27 T cell receptor beta chains below, sequenced in a study of blood T cell repertoires in COVID-19. The table came from immunoSEQ multiplex PCR; TCRdb's copy has only in-frame clones and leaves some out. The profile shows 100,000 to 150,000 clones, approximately 70% of them singletons. The sample was peripheral blood. All receptors derive from a woman aged 70-85 years with acute or convalescent COVID-19.

Details on this clone: Other DNA sequences in this specimen translate into the identical CDR3. For the CDR3, the DNA is TGTGCCAGCAGCCCCTCTTTGAATGAGCAGTTCTTC. It translates to CASSPSLNEQFF. The chain is built from TRBV7-9 and TRBJ2-1, with no clear D. Germline loops: CDR1 SEHNR, CDR2 FQNEAQ (reference sequence). With 5 bases removed from V and 7 bases from J, the gap between germline ends came to 9 bases. The CDR3 runs 12 residues.

There are a few counts of this clone. This chain uses TRBV9 with TRBJ2-1; 7 positions match TRBD2. The CDR3 loop spans 15 amino acids. J gave up 3 bases and V 3 bases, and 6 bases lay outside the gene matches. CDR1 and CDR2 from the germline V gene are SGDLS and YYNGEE. In DNA, the CDR3 is TGTGCCAGCAGCGCCGGACTAGGTCTCTACAATGAGCAGTTCTTC. Amino acid sequence: CASSAGLGLYNEQFF. The entire variable domain, with the rest obtained from reference TRBV9 and TRBJ2-1, is as follows: DSGVTQTPKHLITATGQRVTLRCSPRSGDLSVYWYQQSLDQGLQFLIQYYNGEERAKGNILERFSAQQFPDLHSELNLSSLELGDSALYFCASSAGLGLYNEQFFGPGTRLTVL.

This rearrangement joins TRBV5-1 to TRBJ2-2, with D possibly being TRBD2 (5 bases). The V gene's germline CDR1 is SGHRS and CDR2 YFSETQ. With 3 bases removed from V and 3 bases from J, the gap between germline ends came to 9 bases. The CDR3 length is 14 residues. The CDR3 here is CASSSLAYTGELFF. The CDR3 coding sequence is TGCGCCAGCAGCTCGTTAGCGTACACCGGGGAGCTGTTTTTT.

V and J are TRBV7-6 and TRBJ1-5; TRBD1 agrees at 9 bases. The CDR3 loop spans 13 amino acids. With V trimmed by 5 bases and J by 7 bases, 3 bases remained unmatched. Germline V gene lookup returns CDR1 SGHVS and CDR2 FNYEAQ. As DNA, the CDR3 is TGTGCCAGCAGCCCAACAGGGGGCCAGCCCCAGCATTTT. This codes for CASSPTGGQPQHF.

This chain links TRBV6-5 with TRBJ1-1, with TRBD1 as a possible D gene (6 bases). Between the trimmed V and J ends, which lost 7 bases and 3 bases, there was a span of 15 bases. The CDR3 sequence is 14 residues long. The germline V gene has CDR1 MNHEY and CDR2 SVGAGI. The CDR3 nucleotides are TGTGCCAGCAAGATACAGGGAACGGACACTGAAGCTTTCTTT. It translates to CASKIQGTDTEAFF.

This chain uses TRBV14 with TRBJ1-2; D possibly corresponds to TRBD1 (6 bases). V lost 2 bases and J lost 0, with 10 bases in between. The germline CDR1 and CDR2 sequences are SGHDN and FVKESK. The CDR3 has 15 amino acids. The CDR3 here is CASSQQRTANYGYTF. CDR3 nucleotides: TGTGCCAGCAGCCAACAAAGGACAGCTAACTATGGCTACACCTTC.

The chain carries TRBV3-1 (or the pseudogene TRBV3-2) and TRBJ1-5; D is uncertain. Deletions cut 0 bases from V and 0 bases from J, with 3 bases between. Germline assignment: CDR1 LGHDT and CDR2 YNNKEL (reference sequence). This CDR3 contains 14 residues. In nucleotides, the CDR3 is TGTGCCAGCAGCCAAGACTATAGCAATCAGCCCCAGCATTTT. It encodes CASSQDYSNQPQHF.

The CDR3 DNA reads TGTGCCAGCAGCTTGTCCATGTCCAGGGGGCTTGAGCAGTACTTC. Its protein is CASSLSMSRGLEQYF. V usage is TRBV5-5 and J usage is TRBJ2-7, with 8 positions matching TRBD1. CDR1 and CDR2 (germline): SGHKS, YYEKEE (reference sequence). CDR3 size: 15 residues. V gave up 1 base and J gave up 7 bases; unmatched junction bases: 10.

The chain uses TRBV19 and TRBJ1-1, with 7 bases lining up with TRBD1. This CDR3 contains 14 residues. Germline CDR1 and CDR2: LNHDA and SQIVND (reference sequence). The junction had 7 bases not matched to a gene; V was cut back by 8 bases and J by 1 base. DNA of the CDR3: TGTGCCAGTTGTTTGGGACAGAGGAACACTGAAGCTTTCTTT. Encoded protein: CASCLGQRNTEAFF.

In its sample, this clone was seen a few times. The chain carries TRBV4-2 and TRBJ2-2; TRBD1 aligns across 8 bases. The CDR3 is 15 amino acids. In germline, CDR1 is LGHNA, CDR2 YNFKEQ. Trimming at V came to 0 bases and at J to 5 bases, leaving 2 bases not matched to a gene. DNA for the CDR3: TGTGCCAGCAGCCAAGACGACAGGGGTACCGGGGAGCTGTTTTTT. This sequence encodes CASSQDDRGTGELFF.

This clone was picked up a small number of times. This sample includes further DNA sequences coding for the same CDR3. This chain uses TRBV18 with TRBJ2-7; 13 nucleotides match TRBD2. V was clipped by 5 bases and J by 7 bases; unmatched bases: 8. The CDR3 is 15 residues long. Germline loops: CDR1 KGHSH, CDR2 LQKENI. CDR3 DNA: TGTGCCAGCTCAGAGGGACTAGCGGGAATAGGGGAGCAGTACTTC. It specifies CASSEGLAGIGEQYF.

The V gene is TRBV5-1, the J gene TRBJ2-3; TRBD2 might be the D (6 bases). CDR3 length: 14 amino acids. Germline CDR1 reads SGHRS; CDR2 reads YFSETQ. V lost 2 bases and J lost 0, with 7 bases in between. In DNA, the CDR3 is TGCGCCAGCAGCTTTGCGGGGAGCACAGATACGCAGTATTTT. This gives the protein CASSFAGSTDTQYF.

The rearrangement joins TRBV11-2 to TRBJ2-1; tentatively, D is TRBD2 (5 bases). This CDR3 is 15 amino acids long. V was trimmed by 1 base and J by 2 bases, leaving 9 bases between them. Germline V lookup: CDR1 SGHAT, CDR2 FQNNGV. The CDR3 DNA sequence: TGTGCCAGCAGCTTAGCCGAGGGAGCCTACAATGAGCAGTTCTTC. As protein: CASSLAEGAYNEQFF. Looking up the rest from reference TRBV11-2 and TRBJ2-1 gives the full variable domain: EAGVAQSPRYKIIEKRQSVAFWCNPISGHATLYWYQQILGQGPKLLIQFQNNGVVDDSQLPKDRFSAERLKGVDSTLKIQPAKLEDSAVYLCASSLAEGAYNEQFFGPGTRLTVL.

The CDR3 loop is CASSQNRKNTEAFF. In nucleotides, the CDR3 is TGCGCCAGCAGCCAGAACAGAAAGAACACTGAAGCTTTCTTT. J is TRBJ1-1 and V is TRBV4-1, with D hard to call. Germline CDR1 and CDR2: MGHRA and YSYEKL. V was cut by 3 bases and J by 1 base, with 9 bases left in between. CDR3 length: 14 residues.

This clone was recorded a few times. The chain carries TRBV5-8 and TRBJ1-1, with 8 bases lining up with TRBD1. Germline loops: CDR1 SGHTS, CDR2 YDEGEE. Unmatched junction bases numbered 10, after V lost 3 bases and J lost 3 bases. There are 16 residues in the CDR3. CDR3 in DNA: TGTGCCAGCAGCTACCGGACAGGGCCCGTCGACACTGAAGCTTTCTTT. Translated, it gives CASSYRTGPVDTEAFF. Full variable domain (rest looked up from reference TRBV5-8 and TRBJ1-1): EAGVTQSPTHLIKTRGQQATLRCSPISGHTSVYWYQQALGLGLQFLLWYDEGEERNRGNFPPRFSGRQFPNYSSELNVNALELEDSALYLCASSYRTGPVDTEAFFGQGTRLTVV.

The chain carries TRBV24-1 and TRBJ1-2; D possibly corresponds to TRBD1 (5 bases). The germline gives CDR1 KGHDR, CDR2 SFDVKD. The CDR3 sequence is 16 residues long. V gave up 2 bases and J gave up 4 bases, with 16 bases separating them. The CDR3 DNA reads as TGTGCCACCAGTGATTCGGGCCGACAGTCCACCTATGGCTACACCTTC. As protein: CATSDSGRQSTYGYTF.

The chain is built from TRBV12-5 and TRBJ2-1, with 9 positions matching TRBD1. The CDR3 extends over 15 amino acids. V lost 6 bases, J lost 6 bases, and 9 bases stayed unmatched. CDR1 is LGHNT and CDR2 is FRNRAP in the germline V gene. The CDR3 DNA follows: TGTGCTAGTGGCCCCGGGACAGGGTCTGTCAATGAGCAGTTCTTC. Amino acids: CASGPGTGSVNEQFF.

V usage is TRBV11-3 and J usage is TRBJ2-6; perhaps TRBD1 as D (6 bases). Germline V lookup: CDR1 SGHNT, CDR2 YENEEA. The V end was cut by 6 bases, the J end by 10 bases, with 10 bases between. The length of the CDR3 is 12 residues. The CDR3: CASSDTGNVLTF. CDR3 nucleotide sequence: TGTGCCAGCAGTGATACAGGGAACGTCCTGACTTTC.

The chain couples TRBV11-1 to TRBJ2-3; D may be TRBD2 (6 bases). CDR3 length: 15 amino acids. Germline CDR1 is SGHAT and CDR2 is FQDESV (reference sequence). V lost 7 bases and J 2 bases, leaving 16 bases between the germline ends. CDR3 DNA: TGTGCCAGCACCCCGGGGAGGACCCACACAGATACGCAGTATTTT. As protein: CASTPGRTHTDTQYF.

The chain uses TRBV5-1 and TRBJ2-2; unclear D gene. CDR1 and CDR2 (germline): SGHRS, YFSETQ. The CDR3 runs to 14 residues. Trimming pared 1 base from V and 3 bases from J, leaving 7 bases between. CDR3 nucleotide sequence: TGCGCCAGCAGCTTGCTTGAGGACACCGGGGAGCTGTTTTTT. Encoded protein: CASSLLEDTGELFF. Looking up the rest from reference TRBV5-1 and TRBJ2-2 gives the full variable domain: KAGVTQTPRYLIKTRGQQVTLSCSPISGHRSVSWYQQTPGQGLQFLFEYFSETQRNKGNFPGRFSGRQFSNSRSEMNVSTLELGDSALYLCASSLLEDTGELFFGEGSRLTVL.

This clone appeared once. This chain links TRBV3-1 (or the pseudogene TRBV3-2) with TRBJ1-2, with unresolved D. V shed 3 bases and J shed 3 bases, with 20 bases lying between them. The length of the CDR3 is 17 residues. CDR1 and CDR2 (germline): LGHDT, YNNKEL (reference sequence). CDR3 sequence: CASSHRPSSSGHYGYTF. The CDR3 DNA follows: TGTGCCAGCAGCCATCGACCCTCCTCCTCAGGTCACTATGGCTACACCTTC.

This clone was seen only a few times. The CDR3 bases are TGTGCCAGCAGCCAGGTTGAGACTAGCGGGTTGAGCTCCTACAATGAGCAGTTCTTC. Translating gives CASSQVETSGLSSYNEQFF. J is TRBJ2-1 and V is TRBV3-1 (or the pseudogene TRBV3-2); 10 positions agree with TRBD2. J lost 0 bases, V lost 3 bases, and 11 bases had no gene match. Germline values: CDR1 LGHDT, CDR2 YNNKEL (reference sequence). This CDR3 has 19 amino acids.

The chain couples TRBV7-2 to TRBJ2-1; tentative D call: TRBD2 (5 bases). The CDR3 has 14 residues. The V end lost 5 bases, the J end lost 6 bases, and 14 bases lay between the germline ends. Germline assignment: CDR1 SGHTA and CDR2 FQGNSA. The CDR3 DNA reads TGTGCCAGCAGCGTTAGAGGACTGCTCAATGAGCAGTTCTTC. Translating gives CASSVRGLLNEQFF.

J is TRBJ2-5 and V is TRBV19, with D maybe TRBD1 (7 bases). Germline assignment: CDR1 LNHDA and CDR2 SQIVND (reference sequence). The length of the CDR3 is 16 residues. V was clipped by 5 bases and J by 5 bases, with 21 bases between them. The CDR3 spells CASSDQRVRGRETQYF. In DNA form, the CDR3 reads TGTGCCAGTAGTGACCAGAGGGTCAGGGGGAGGGAGACCCAGTACTTC.

The genes are TRBV4-1 and TRBJ1-4; no clear D gene. V was clipped by 2 bases and J by 8 bases, with 15 bases between them. This CDR3 region has 15 residues. Germline lookup yields CDR1 MGHRA and CDR2 YSYEKL. The CDR3, as DNA: TGCGCCAGCAGCCAAATGGGGAGTTATGGGGAAAAACTGTTTTTT. Amino acids: CASSQMGSYGEKLFF.

The V and J genes are TRBV2 and TRBJ1-1; 7 bases match TRBD1. After removal of 7 bases from V and 1 base from J, the junction contained 6 bases not matched to a gene. Germline CDR1 reads SNHLY; CDR2 reads FYNNEI. The CDR3 is made up of 14 amino acids. Here the CDR3 reads CASTVQGTNTEAFF. CDR3 sequence (DNA): TGTGCCAGCACTGTACAGGGGACGAACACTGAAGCTTTCTTT.

This sequence joins TRBV2 and TRBJ1-5, with D possibly being TRBD1 (5 bases). Germline V gene sequence: CDR1 SNHLY, CDR2 FYNNEI. Between the trimmed V and J ends, which lost 3 bases and 7 bases, there was a span of 13 bases. This CDR3 has 14 amino acids. CDR3 bases: TGTGCCAGCAGTGAGGGGTCAGGGTCCCAGCCCCAGCATTTT. Protein: CASSEGSGSQPQHF.